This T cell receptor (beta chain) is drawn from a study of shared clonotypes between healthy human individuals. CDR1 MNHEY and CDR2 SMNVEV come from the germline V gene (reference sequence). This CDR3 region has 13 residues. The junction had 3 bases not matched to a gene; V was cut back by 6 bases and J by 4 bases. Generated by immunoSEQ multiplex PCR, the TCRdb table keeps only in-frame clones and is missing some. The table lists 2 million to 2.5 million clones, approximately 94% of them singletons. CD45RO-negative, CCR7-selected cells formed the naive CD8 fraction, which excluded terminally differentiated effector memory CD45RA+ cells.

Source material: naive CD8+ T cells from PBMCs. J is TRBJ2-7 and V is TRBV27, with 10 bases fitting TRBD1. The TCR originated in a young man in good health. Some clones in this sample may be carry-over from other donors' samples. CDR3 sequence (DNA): TGTGCCAGCAGAGGGGACAGGGGTTACGAGCAGTACTTC. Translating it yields CASRGDRGYEQYF.